The 21 T cell receptor beta chains in this list originate from one sample, sequenced in a study of cytomegalovirus exposure and HLA in healthy donors. Amplification used 60 Vbeta primers and 13 Jbeta primers. Sequencing used immunoSEQ multiplex PCR; TCRdb keeps in-frame clones, though not all of them. Of around 170,000 clones in the sample, approximately 78% were seen once. The specimen sequenced was PBMCs. The receptors shown here come from a woman aged 18-30 years in good health and CMV-seronegative.

The CDR3 region is CASSQGGLNTEAFF. Here the CDR3 DNA reads TGTGCCAGCAGCCAGGGAGGTTTGAACACTGAAGCTTTCTTT. The chain recombines TRBV6-6 with TRBJ1-1, with D possibly TRBD1 on 5 matching bases. The V end lost 6 bases, the J end lost 0 bases, and 11 bases lay between the germline ends. In germline, CDR1 is MNHNY, CDR2 SVGAGI (reference sequence). The CDR3 length is 14 residues.

The chain combines TRBV5-5 with TRBJ1-4; D gene ambiguous. Deletions cut 0 bases from V and 8 bases from J, with 11 bases between. CDR3 size: 14 residues. CDR1 is SGHKS, CDR2 YYEKEE, per germline (reference sequence). The CDR3 coding sequence is TGTGCCAGCAGCTTGGGCGGGGTTGGGGAAAAACTGTTTTTT. This gives the protein CASSLGGVGEKLFF. Using reference TRBV5-5 and TRBJ1-4 for the parts outside the CDR3, the full variable domain is DAGVTQSPTHLIKTRGQQVTLRCSPISGHKSVSWYQQVLGQGPQFIFQYYEKEERGRGNFPDRFSARQFPNYSSELNVNALLLGDSALYLCASSLGGVGEKLFFGSGTQLSVL.

This sequence joins TRBV14 and TRBJ2-3; perhaps TRBD2 as D (5 bases). The germline V gene has CDR1 SGHDN and CDR2 FVKESK. CDR3 length: 17 residues. V gave up 0 bases and J gave up 2 bases, with 15 bases separating them. The DNA of the CDR3 is TGTGCCAGCAGCCAAGATATGAGGGATAGGTCCACAGATACGCAGTATTTT. It is translated as CASSQDMRDRSTDTQYF. The full variable domain, rest sourced from reference TRBV14 and TRBJ2-3, is EAGVTQFPSHSVIEKGQTVTLRCDPISGHDNLYWYRRVMGKEIKFLLHFVKESKQDESGMPNNRFLAERTGGTYSTLKVQPAELEDSGVYFCASSQDMRDRSTDTQYFGPGTRLTVL.

This chain links TRBV7-2 with TRBJ2-7; maybe TRBD1 (6 bases). The CDR3 contains 18 residues. V dropped 5 bases and J dropped 2 bases, with 25 bases sitting between them. In germline, CDR1 is SGHTA, CDR2 FQGNSA. The CDR3 is CASSRSFSKQGLTYEQYF. DNA of the CDR3: TGTGCCAGCAGCCGATCGTTTTCTAAACAGGGTCTAACCTACGAGCAGTACTTC.

The chain has TRBV4-2 and TRBJ2-3; 8 bases match TRBD2. In germline, CDR1 is LGHNA, CDR2 YNFKEQ. The CDR3 contains 18 residues. J gave up 2 bases and V 0 bases, and 10 bases lay outside the gene matches. The CDR3 DNA sequence: TGTGCCAGCAGCCAAGACGCGGGGACGGGGGGGAACACAGATACGCAGTATTTT. It codes for CASSQDAGTGGNTDTQYF.

This clone has just a few counts. The V gene is TRBV19, the J gene TRBJ1-1; unclear D gene. CDR1 and CDR2 from the germline V gene are LNHDA and SQIVND (reference sequence). The CDR3 runs to 16 residues. The V and J ends lost 0 bases and 6 bases respectively, with 17 bases between them. The CDR3 is CASSIDPGRDWAEAFF. Here the CDR3 DNA reads TGTGCCAGTAGTATAGATCCTGGGCGGGATTGGGCTGAAGCTTTCTTT.

This clone was observed a handful of times. This chain connects TRBV5-1 to TRBJ2-7; a possible D gene is TRBD2 (6 bases). Germline V gives CDR1 SGHRS, CDR2 YFSETQ. This CDR3 spans 13 amino acids. V lost 4 bases, J lost 2 bases, and 10 bases lay in between. CDR3 DNA sequence: TGCGCCAGCAGCCTCAGGGAGGCCTACGAGCAGTACTTC. Translation: CASSLREAYEQYF.

The chain couples TRBV19 to TRBJ2-1, with 7 bases lining up with TRBD2. There are 18 residues in the CDR3. J lost 0 bases, V lost 5 bases, and 13 bases had no gene match. Per the germline V gene, CDR1 is LNHDA and CDR2 is SQIVND (reference sequence). CDR3 sequence: CASSPPPTSEHSYNEQFF. CDR3 coding DNA: TGTGCCAGTAGTCCACCCCCCACTAGCGAACACTCCTACAATGAGCAGTTCTTC.

The gene calls are TRBV13 and TRBJ2-7, with TRBD1 identical over 8 bases. Per the germline V gene, CDR1 is PRHDT and CDR2 is FYEKMQ (reference sequence). With 0 bases clipped from V and 5 bases from J, the junction kept 6 bases outside the gene matches. The CDR3 runs 15 residues. DNA of the CDR3: TGTGCCAGCAGCTTAGGCGTTGGACAGGGAAACGAGCAGTACTTC. It encodes CASSLGVGQGNEQYF.

This rearrangement joins TRBV6-5 to TRBJ2-7; TRBD1 matches at 11 bases. Trimming at V came to 8 bases and at J to 3 bases, leaving 9 bases not matched to a gene. CDR3 length: 15 residues. The germline CDR1 and CDR2 sequences are MNHEY and SVGAGI. CDR3 protein: CASCIAGTGGYEQYF. The CDR3 coding sequence is TGTGCCAGCTGCATCGCTGGGACAGGGGGCTACGAGCAGTACTTC.

The V gene is TRBV6-6, the J gene TRBJ2-7; 8 nucleotides align to TRBD2. The CDR3 has 13 amino acids. Germline V gene sequence: CDR1 MNHNY, CDR2 SVGAGI (reference sequence). J lost 7 bases, V lost 7 bases, and 9 bases had no gene match. The CDR3 region is CASTISGVTEQYF. The CDR3, as DNA: TGTGCCAGCACCATTAGCGGGGTTACGGAGCAGTACTTC.

J is TRBJ2-7 and V is TRBV19; TRBD1 aligns across 7 bases. The V and J ends lost 6 bases and 5 bases, in that order; junction bases with no gene match: 7. CDR1 and CDR2 from the germline V gene are LNHDA and SQIVND (reference sequence). The CDR3 runs to 13 residues. The CDR3 loop is CASSEQGIHEQYF. CDR3 DNA sequence: TGTGCCAGTAGCGAACAGGGGATACACGAGCAGTACTTC.

The genes are TRBV4-1 and TRBJ1-6, with D tentatively TRBD1 (6 bases). In germline, CDR1 is MGHRA, CDR2 YSYEKL. The CDR3 sequence is 15 residues long. Between the trimmed V and J ends, which lost 4 bases and 5 bases, there was a span of 12 bases. The DNA for the CDR3 is TGCGCCAGCAGCCGCGACGGACAGAATAATTCACCCCTCCACTTT. Its translation: CASSRDGQNNSPLHF.

This clone was seen a few times. The chain links TRBV6-5 to TRBJ1-2, with TRBD1 identical over 7 bases. Germline V CDR1 and CDR2: MNHEY, SVGAGI. CDR3 length: 15 residues. J gave up 4 bases and V 6 bases, and 11 bases lay outside the gene matches. The CDR3 DNA follows: TGTGCCAGCAGCCCGAGACAGGGCGTTGGCTATGGCTACACCTTC. It specifies CASSPRQGVGYGYTF.

The chain is built from TRBV7-8 and TRBJ2-3; 10 bases align to TRBD2. This CDR3 comprises 19 residues. The V gene's germline CDR1 is SGHVS and CDR2 FQNEAQ. The junction had 22 bases not matched to a gene; V was cut back by 5 bases and J by 8 bases. CDR3 region: CASSARTSGEYTRRGTQYF. In DNA, the CDR3 is TGTGCCAGCAGCGCCAGGACTAGCGGCGAGTATACCCGGAGGGGTACGCAGTATTTT.

The rearrangement joins TRBV27 to TRBJ1-2, with D possibly matching TRBD1 (5 bases). V was clipped by 8 bases and J by 5 bases, with 9 bases between them. Germline V lookup: CDR1 MNHEY, CDR2 SMNVEV (reference sequence). The CDR3 has 11 amino acids. The CDR3 sequence is CASGAAYGYTF. CDR3 DNA: TGTGCCAGCGGGGCAGCATATGGCTACACCTTC.

V usage is TRBV19 and J usage is TRBJ2-5; 10 bases map to TRBD2. Germline V lookup: CDR1 LNHDA, CDR2 SQIVND (reference sequence). The CDR3 runs to 15 residues. The V gene end was trimmed by 7 bases and the J gene end by 5 bases; junction bases not matched to a gene: 10. CDR3 coding DNA: TGTGCCAGTACCCTCGGAGCTAGCGGGAGTGAGACCCAGTACTTC. It specifies CASTLGASGSETQYF.

The chain combines TRBV6-5 with TRBJ2-5; 9 nucleotides agree with TRBD2. CDR3 length: 15 amino acids. After removal of 4 bases from V and 3 bases from J, the junction contained 6 bases not matched to a gene. Germline lookup yields CDR1 MNHEY and CDR2 SVGAGI. The CDR3 spells CASSWSGRIEETQYF. The DNA for the CDR3 is TGTGCCAGCAGTTGGAGCGGGAGGATCGAAGAGACCCAGTACTTC.

This chain uses TRBV18 with TRBJ2-1; 7 nucleotides line up with TRBD1. Germline V CDR1 and CDR2: KGHSH, LQKENI. Trimming at V came to 1 base and at J to 6 bases, leaving 0 bases not matched to a gene. The CDR3 loop spans 13 amino acids. For the CDR3, the DNA is TGTGCCAGCTCACCACAGGGGGCCAATGAGCAGTTCTTC. Amino acid sequence: CASSPQGANEQFF.

The chain recombines TRBV9 with TRBJ2-7; no clear D. The ends were cut back, 4 bases at V and 3 bases at J, with 20 bases in the middle. Per germline, CDR1 SGDLS and CDR2 YYNGEE. This CDR3 contains 16 residues. This CDR3 is CASSPSDGPVGYEQYF. The CDR3 DNA reads TGTGCCAGCAGCCCAAGCGACGGCCCGGTGGGCTACGAGCAGTACTTC.

J is TRBJ1-4 and V is TRBV5-1; no clear D. This CDR3 contains 16 residues. The V end lost 4 bases, the J end lost 1 base, and 14 bases lay between the germline ends. Germline CDR1 is SGHRS and CDR2 is YFSETQ. In nucleotides, the CDR3 is TGCGCCAGCAGCCCGGGAATCGGGGAAACTAATGAAAAACTGTTTTTT. Amino acid sequence: CASSPGIGETNEKLFF.